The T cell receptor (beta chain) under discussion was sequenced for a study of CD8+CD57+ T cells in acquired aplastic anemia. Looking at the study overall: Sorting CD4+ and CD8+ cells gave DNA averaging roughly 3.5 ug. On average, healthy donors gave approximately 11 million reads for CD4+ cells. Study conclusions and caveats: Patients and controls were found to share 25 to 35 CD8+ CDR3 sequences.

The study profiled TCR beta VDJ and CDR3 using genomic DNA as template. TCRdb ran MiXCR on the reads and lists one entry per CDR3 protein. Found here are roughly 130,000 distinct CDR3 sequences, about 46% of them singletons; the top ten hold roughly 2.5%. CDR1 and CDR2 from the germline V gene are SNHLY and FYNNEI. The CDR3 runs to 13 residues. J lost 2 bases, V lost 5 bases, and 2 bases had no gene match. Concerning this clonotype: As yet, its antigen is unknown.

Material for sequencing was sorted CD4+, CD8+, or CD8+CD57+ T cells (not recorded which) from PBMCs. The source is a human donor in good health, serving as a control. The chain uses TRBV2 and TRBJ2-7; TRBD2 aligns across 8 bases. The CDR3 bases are TGTGCCAGCAGTAGCGGGGGTCCCTACGAGCAGTACTTC. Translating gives CASSSGGPYEQYF.